This TCR beta chain stems from a study of CXCR3-negative and CXCR3-positive naive CD8 T cells. Study outcomes and limitations: TRB CDR3s of CXCR3-positive naive cells were more hydrophobic than those of CXCR3-negative naive cells.

Libraries of TRB cDNA were made by 5' RACE and carried UMIs. TCRdb reprocessed the 5' RACE reads, keeping one entry per CDR3 protein, no DNA. The specimen's table records 150,000 to 170,000 distinct CDR3 sequences. CDR1 and CDR2 from the germline V gene are SGHDN and FVKESK. The CDR3 runs 14 residues. With regard to this clonotype: Its antigen is undetermined.

This rearrangement joins TRBV14 to TRBJ1-2; absent DNA, TCRdb's TRBD1 call cannot be checked. Sequencing used naive CXCR3+ CD8+ T cells from blood. Subset specified: CD45RO-CCR7+CD27+CD95- naive CD8+ T cells expressing CXCR3 (TNR3+). The TCR comes from a human donor in good health. Some clones in this sample may be carry-over from other donors' samples. The CDR3 loop is CASSRDRPNYGYTF.